Sequencing of this T cell receptor (beta chain) was carried out in a study of shared clonotypes between healthy human individuals. As defined, naive CD8 cells were CD45RO-negative and positively selected for CCR7, with terminally differentiated effector memory CD45RA+ cells excluded. Looked up from germline, CDR1 is SGHVS and CDR2 is FQNEAQ. V was trimmed by 2 bases and J by 4 bases, leaving 18 bases between them. CDR3 length: 18 amino acids. Regarding the study as a whole: Tissue TCR repertoires likely differ from these blood-only repertoires.

As to this clone: Antigen unknown.

Libraries were prepared by immunoSEQ multiplex PCR; TCRdb keeps only in-frame clonotypes and omits some of them. The profile shows 1.5 million to 2.5 million clones, about 95% of them singletons. V and J are TRBV7-8 and TRBJ1-6; tentatively, D is TRBD1 (5 bases). The sequencing sample was made of naive CD8+ T cells sorted from blood. This TCR was recovered from a man younger than 35 in good health. The CDR3 sequence: CASSLSLVLQGYNSPLHF. The CDR3 bases are TGTGCCAGCAGCTTATCTCTCGTCCTTCAGGGTTATAATTCACCCCTCCACTTT.